The rows below give T cell receptor beta chains drawn from one sample of a study of cytomegalovirus exposure and HLA in healthy donors. TCRdb keeps only in-frame clones here, not all; method: immunoSEQ multiplex PCR. This sample has 95,000 to 150,000 clones, with over 75% found just once. The sequencing input was PBMCs. The receptors here all came from a human donor in good health. Each CDR3 is given with its conserved first and last residue.

>TRBJ2-2|TRBV6-5
CASSYADYSTGELFF
>TRBJ1-5|TRBV28
CASSAQGVPNQPQHF
>TRBJ2-1|TRBV18
CASSLFEVNHEQFF
>TRBJ1-2|TRBV6-5
CASSSGQGEGGYTF
>TRBJ2-7|TRBV28
CASSSRQGDPYEQYF
>TRBJ2-1|TRBV13
CASSRNSLAGGTDEQFF
>TRBJ2-1|TRBV5-1
CASSFASGRAREQFF
>TRBJ2-5|TRBV2
CASSFGLARQETQYF
>TRBJ1-2|TRBV9
CASSGAGRDRVGYTF
>TRBJ1-1|TRBV29-1
CSVESGQGGTEAFF
>TRBJ2-7|TRBV2
CASSPQAGQYEQYF
>NA|TRBV6-1
CASQVASGSSYEQYF
>TRBJ1-4|TRBV6-1
CASSETRIATNEKLFF
>TRBJ1-5|TRBV19
CASSIGPPGAFNQPQHF
>TRBJ1-1|TRBV7-8
CASSLAFGVTNTEAFF
>TRBJ1-1|TRBV5-1
CASSSLDRSPEAFF
>TRBJ2-7|TRBV7-2
CASSLGNLIYEQYF
>TRBJ1-1|TRBV6-6
CASTGGGNTEAFF
>TRBJ2-5|TRBV28
CASSLDRTQTQYF
>TRBJ2-5|TRBV2
CASLNQGGRQETQYF
>TRBJ2-3|TRBV28
CASSSPELAGGDTQYF
>TRBJ2-7|TRBV19
CASKGDSYEQYF
>TRBJ1-6|TRBV5-1
CASSLVGRENSPLHF
>TRBJ2-7|TRBV7-2
CASSFGSAKPSYEQYF
>TRBJ1-5|TRBV19
CASSTMTGGTSQPQHF
>TRBJ2-2|TRBV4-2
CASSQEGRGSNTGELFF
>TRBJ2-2|TRBV5-1
CASSLTEGAIGELFF
>TRBJ2-2|TRBV4-1
CASGHPSEFANTGELFF
>TRBJ2-7|TRBV11-3
CASSLAGTANYEQYF
>TRBJ2-7|TRBV30
CAWGQGGPYEQYF
>TRBJ1-2|TRBV29-1
CSVVFGTSVYGYTF
>TRBJ2-3|TRBV14
CASSQDPHQGTDTQYF
>TRBJ1-2|TRBV9
CATAQGRGNYGYTF
>TRBJ1-2|TRBV5-6
CASSLGTGTNYGYTF
>TRBJ1-5|TRBV6-1
CASSEAGGVVGRQPQHF
>TRBJ1-6|TRBV19
CASSIDASSYNSPLHF
>TRBJ2-7|TRBV4-1
CASSQVHSSSYEQYF
>TRBJ1-1|TRBV21-1
CASSPVGEGGVNTEAFF
>TRBJ1-6|TRBV6-5
CASSPGEARSPLHF
>TRBJ2-1|TRBV10-3
CAISESTTVMNEQFF
>TRBJ2-5|TRBV5-6
CASSLGRANQETQYF
>TRBJ2-7|TRBV5-1
CASSMDSAEQYF
>TRBJ2-1|TRBV4-1
CASSPIPTGLRWNEQFF
>TRBJ1-2|TRBV10-2
CASSERRGGSYGYTF
>TRBJ2-7|TRBV25-1
CASSAQGSPSYEQYF
>TRBJ2-3|TRBV7-2
CASSHRGGNPSTDTQYF
>TRBJ1-5|TRBV27
CASSPRTGSQPQHF
>TRBJ1-5|TRBV2
CASGHRDRGKNSNQPQHF
>TRBJ2-3|TRBV6-1
CASSGGGGGTDTQYF
>TRBJ2-7|TRBV19
CASSLTVGLTYEQYF
>TRBJ2-5|TRBV11-3
CASSLVFQREKETQYF
>TRBJ2-5|TRBV10-2
CASKPPGASSGTQYF
>TRBJ1-2|TRBV29-1
CSVGTGIYGYTF
>TRBJ2-5|TRBV11-1
CASSAAGSPETQYF
>TRBJ2-7|TRBV10-3
CAIREVGGPYEQYF
>TRBJ2-5|TRBV6-5
CASRSGSTQTETQYF
>TRBJ2-1|TRBV5-4
CASSPLGLASEQFF
>TRBJ1-2|TRBV14
CASSQGGGSVYGYTF
>TRBJ1-1|TRBV6-6
CASYSYLEGPEAFF